One and the same sample provided the 23 T cell receptor beta chains below, sequenced in a study of T cells after yellow fever vaccination. TCRdb re-derived calls from the 5' RACE reads in MiXCR, one entry per CDR3 protein. The sample lists 600,000 to 750,000 distinct CDR3 sequences; 12% were seen once. Sequencing was performed on PBMCs, taken on the day of the yellow fever booster vaccination. Receptors were obtained from a man aged 25 to 45 who received the YFV17D yellow fever vaccine.

This clonotype came up a few times. The chain has TRBV5-1 and TRBJ2-2; no clear D gene. This CDR3 comprises 15 residues. The V end was cut by 0 bases, the J end by 4 bases, with 10 bases between. Per germline, CDR1 SGHRS and CDR2 YFSETQ. The CDR3 bases are TGCGCCAGCAGCTTGGTTTCCAGGTCCACCGGGGAGCTGTTTTTT. This encodes CASSLVSRSTGELFF.

V is TRBV29-1 and J is TRBJ2-5; maybe TRBD2 (6 bases). Trimming left V 1 base short and J 1 base short, with 13 bases between. Per the germline V gene, CDR1 is SQVTM and CDR2 is ANQGSEA. The CDR3 length is 15 residues. The CDR3, as DNA: TGCAGCGTTGAAGTGGAGGGCAGATTCCAAGAGACCCAGTACTTC. Translating it yields CSVEVEGRFQETQYF.

The chain couples TRBV20-1 to TRBJ2-1; weak D call: TRBD2 (6 bases). V was trimmed by 0 bases and J by 1 base, leaving 19 bases between them. There are 18 residues in the CDR3. Germline values: CDR1 DFQATT, CDR2 SNEGSKA (reference sequence). The CDR3 loop reads CSARDQEGRWGSYNEQFF. The CDR3 bases are TGCAGTGCTAGAGATCAGGAGGGAAGGTGGGGGTCCTACAATGAGCAGTTCTTC.

This clonotype has more than one count but fewer than ten. The rearrangement links TRBV7-6 to TRBJ2-7; D tentatively reads TRBD1 or TRBD2 (5 bases each). Trimming cost V 5 bases and J 0 bases, with 14 bases left between them. This CDR3 has 15 amino acids. Germline V gene data show CDR1 as SGHVS and CDR2 as FNYEAQ. DNA for the CDR3: TGTGCCAGCAGCAGGTCGAGGGGTAGCTCCTACGAGCAGTACTTC. Amino acids: CASSRSRGSSYEQYF.

In this sample, this clonotype turned up a few times. V is TRBV5-1 and J is TRBJ2-1, with 10 bases identical to TRBD2. Germline V gene lookup returns CDR1 SGHRS and CDR2 YFSETQ. Trimming took 0 bases from V and 8 from J; bases not matched to a gene: 5. The CDR3 length is 15 residues. As DNA, the CDR3 is TGCGCCAGCAGCTTGGGGCCTAGCGGGAGCGATGAGCAGTTCTTC. Its protein is CASSLGPSGSDEQFF.

This clonotype was counted many times. The chain couples TRBV7-2 to TRBJ2-1; no definite D call. Germline V lookup: CDR1 SGHTA, CDR2 FQGNSA. Trimming cost V 1 base and J 0 bases, with 10 bases left between them. The CDR3 has 16 amino acids. The CDR3 bases are TGTGCCAGCAGCTTAGGCTCTACGGGCTCCTACAATGAGCAGTTCTTC. Translation gives CASSLGSTGSYNEQFF.

The table lists this clonotype with a few counts. The DNA of the CDR3 is TGTGCCAGCAGTCCACCGGGACAGGACTATGGCTACACCTTC. As protein: CASSPPGQDYGYTF. The chain couples TRBV28 to TRBJ1-2; 8 bases are shared with TRBD1. Unmatched junction bases numbered 5, after V lost 5 bases and J lost 3 bases. The CDR3 spans 14 residues. Germline-derived CDR1 and CDR2 are MDHEN and SYDVKM.

This clonotype was detected a few times. The chain carries TRBV29-1 and TRBJ2-5; tentative D call: TRBD1 (6 bases). V was shortened by 3 bases and J by 3 bases, with 11 bases between the two germline ends. The germline CDR1 and CDR2 sequences are SQVTM and ANQGSEA. CDR3 length: 13 residues. As DNA, the CDR3 is TGCAGCGTTGACCTAAGGACAGAAGAGACCCAGTACTTC. This sequence encodes CSVDLRTEETQYF.

The table lists this clonotype with a few counts. The V gene is TRBV4-3, the J gene TRBJ2-3; TRBD2 matches 7 bases. Germline assignment: CDR1 LGHNA and CDR2 YSLEER. The CDR3 is 17 amino acids. V lost 1 base, J lost 1 base, and 8 bases stayed unmatched. The CDR3 is CASSQGTGGSGTDTQYF. The CDR3 DNA follows: TGCGCCAGCAGCCAAGGAACGGGAGGTTCGGGCACAGATACGCAGTATTTT.

This clonotype was seen a few times. The chain recombines TRBV5-1 with TRBJ2-1; TRBD2 agrees at 12 bases. The J segment lost 9 bases and the V segment lost 4 bases, leaving 11 bases of the junction unmatched. Germline CDR1 and CDR2: SGHRS and YFSETQ. This CDR3 contains 16 residues. The CDR3 DNA reads as TGCGCCAGCAGCACTCGAGGAAGACTAGCGGGAGTTGAGCAGTTCTTC. This encodes CASSTRGRLAGVEQFF.

This clonotype has just a few counts. The chain recombines TRBV10-3 with TRBJ2-5; D is uncertain. Germline V gene sequence: CDR1 ENHRY, CDR2 SYGVKD. The germline V and J ends were trimmed by 6 bases and 5 bases, with 13 bases remaining between them. CDR3 size: 13 residues. CDR3 region: CAISVELMETQYF. Here the CDR3 DNA reads TGTGCCATCAGCGTCGAGTTGATGGAGACCCAGTACTTC.

This clonotype was picked up a small number of times. J is TRBJ2-7 and V is TRBV28; D is undetermined. This CDR3 contains 15 residues. Trimming removed 2 bases from V and 0 bases from J, with 11 bases in between. Germline CDR1 MDHEN, CDR2 SYDVKM. CDR3 residues: CASSLRAFLSYEQYF. DNA of the CDR3: TGTGCCAGCAGTTTAAGGGCCTTCCTCTCCTACGAGCAGTACTTC.

This clonotype was counted only a few times. The chain has TRBV7-3 and TRBJ2-1, with a weak D call TRBD1 (6 bases). CDR1 SGHTA and CDR2 FQGTGA come from the germline V gene. There are 14 residues in the CDR3. V was cut by 5 bases and J by 3 bases, with 11 bases left in between. In DNA form, the CDR3 reads TGTGCCAGCAGCGCAGGGGCAAACTACAATGAGCAGTTCTTC. Amino acids: CASSAGANYNEQFF.

The chain uses TRBV12-3 or TRBV12-4 and TRBJ2-1; 9 bases line up with TRBD1. CDR3 length: 16 amino acids. The J segment lost 6 bases and the V segment lost 5 bases, leaving 11 bases of the junction unmatched. This chain's CDR3 is CASSPNRGQKGNEQFF. The CDR3 DNA is TGTGCCAGCAGTCCAAACAGGGGGCAAAAAGGCAATGAGCAGTTCTTC.

The rearrangement links TRBV20-1 to TRBJ2-3; TRBD2 matches at 10 bases. The CDR3 is made up of 15 amino acids. The V and J ends lost 3 bases and 0 bases, in that order; junction bases with no gene match: 3. Germline V gene data show CDR1 as DFQATT and CDR2 as SNEGSKA (reference sequence). The CDR3 reads CSASEREGSTDTQYF. CDR3 sequence (DNA): TGCAGTGCTAGCGAGCGGGAGGGGAGCACAGATACGCAGTATTTT.

This clonotype has at least ten counts. This sequence joins TRBV7-9 and TRBJ2-1; 8 nucleotides line up with TRBD2. The length of the CDR3 is 16 residues. V was clipped by 5 bases and J by 4 bases; unmatched bases: 10. Looked up from germline, CDR1 is SEHNR and CDR2 is FQNEAQ (reference sequence). CDR3 sequence reads: CASSLGLREGYNEQFF. Written as DNA, the CDR3 is TGTGCCAGCAGCCTAGGCCTCCGGGAGGGTTACAATGAGCAGTTCTTC.

The chain employs TRBV7-2 and TRBJ2-1; possibly TRBD1 for D (5 bases). The germline V gene encodes CDR1 SGHTA and CDR2 FQGNSA. The V end lost 4 bases, the J end lost 4 bases, and 11 bases lay between the germline ends. The CDR3 sequence is 14 residues long. The CDR3: CASSSLPGYNEQFF. The DNA for the CDR3 is TGTGCCAGCAGCTCACTCCCAGGGTACAATGAGCAGTTCTTC.

This clonotype appeared a single time. This chain joins TRBV10-3 and TRBJ2-6; no definite D call. The V and J ends lost 4 bases and 3 bases respectively, with 4 bases between them. This CDR3 comprises 13 residues. Germline CDR1 ENHRY, CDR2 SYGVKD. CDR3 loop: CAISGLGANVLTF. CDR3 in DNA: TGTGCCATCAGTGGGCTTGGGGCCAACGTCCTGACTTTC.

This clonotype has more than one count but fewer than ten. CDR3 region: CSVEGGLGGDNEQFF. The CDR3 coding sequence is TGCAGCGTGGAGGGAGGCCTCGGGGGGGACAATGAGCAGTTCTTC. The chain has TRBV29-1 and TRBJ2-1, with 8 bases matching TRBD2. The germline CDR1 and CDR2 sequences are SQVTM and ANQGSEA. CDR3 length equals 15 residues. V shed 6 bases, J shed 5 bases, and the junction held 12 bases outside the gene matches.

The gene calls are TRBV25-1 and TRBJ1-1; no clear D. In germline, CDR1 is MGHDK, CDR2 SYGVNS. This CDR3 is 14 amino acids long. Trimming took 1 base from V and 0 from J, leaving 6 bases between them. The CDR3 nucleotides read TGTGCCAGCAGTGAATGGAACCTGAACACTGAAGCTTTCTTT. As protein: CASSEWNLNTEAFF.

This clonotype came up a few times. The chain has TRBV19 and TRBJ1-2; 8 bases map to TRBD1. The germline V gene has CDR1 LNHDA and CDR2 SQIVND (reference sequence). V shed 4 bases, J shed 8 bases, and the junction held 12 bases outside the gene matches. The CDR3 is made up of 15 amino acids. In DNA form, the CDR3 reads TGTGCCAGTAGTACCGACAGGGGAATGTTTCGGGGCTACACCTTC. Protein sequence: CASSTDRGMFRGYTF.

The genes are TRBV18 and TRBJ2-4, with TRBD1 matching over 7 bases. Per germline, CDR1 KGHSH and CDR2 LQKENI. The CDR3 runs to 14 residues. With 3 bases clipped from V and 7 bases from J, the junction kept 6 bases outside the gene matches. DNA of the CDR3: TGTGCCAGCTCACCTCCGACAGGGCAGAACATTCAGTACTTC. This translates into CASSPPTGQNIQYF.

The chain employs TRBV13 and TRBJ1-2; D ambiguous. The V and J ends lost 0 bases and 8 bases respectively, with 7 bases between them. The V gene's germline CDR1 is PRHDT and CDR2 FYEKMQ (reference sequence). The CDR3 loop spans 12 amino acids. This CDR3 reads CASSLGGEGYTF. As DNA, the CDR3 is TGTGCCAGCAGCTTAGGAGGCGAAGGCTACACCTTC.